The entry below gives a single T cell receptor beta chain sequence along with its context. There is no known antigen for this receptor. No clone much larger than this one lies a single base away; base qualities are absent. This sample is part of a study of shared clonotypes between healthy human individuals (dated by TCRdb to the early 2020s). Study-wide context: The cohort included three men and a couple of women between 18 and 49 years of age. For each donor, three plates each were used for CD4 naive and CD4 memory, two plates were used for CD8 naive, and one plate was used for CD8 memory. To estimate repertoire size and how much clonotype sharing occurs between individuals, the study deeply sequenced the blood TCR repertoires of five healthy adults. Different laboratories and diverse techniques were used to prepare libraries and sequence TCR repertoires, to increase sequencing depth and limit assay-specific biases. Between about 0.8 and 8.9 billion PBMCs per donor were obtained by leukapheresis. The full study reports these points: Compared with non-shared clonotypes, clonotypes shared by all four sorted-subset donors had higher generation probabilities. Across a handful of donors, roughly 5.1% of naive CD4, around 3.5% of naive CD8, under 2.5% of memory CD4, and over 0.35% of memory CD8 clonotypes were shared. Based on pairwise subsampling, the degree of clonotype sharing among donors was expected to be affected by sequencing depth. Sampling was restricted to blood, and TCR repertoires in tissue are likely to differ from TCR repertoires in blood. The small number of donors limited the genetic and exposure-history diversity represented. Naive subsets generally had larger estimated clonotype richness than memory subsets did. Even with the large sequencing depth, rarefaction of the sorted-subset datasets indicated that sequencing was incomplete.

Healthy HIV-negative adults with no recently reported acute infections or vaccinations were included as donors. All donors were Caucasian adults living in Nashville, Tennessee, USA. Magnetic negative selection was used to enrich CD4+ T cells, after which naive cells were positively selected on CD45RA and the negative fraction became the memory subset. After blood collection by leukapheresis, PBMCs were isolated using Ficoll-Histopaque density gradient centrifugation and then cryopreserved in the vapor phase of liquid nitrogen. Purity and quantity of every magnetically sorted T cell population were checked by analytical flow cytometry. Genomic DNA was isolated from each sorted fraction and quantified by UV absorbance on a Nanodrop 2000c. Using the deep immunoSEQ assay, multiplex PCR amplified TCR CDR3 regions from genomic DNA. Extracted genomic DNA from each cell subset was distributed evenly across all wells of several immunoSEQ 96-well plates, and each plate was treated as a replicate. Each replicate PCR for sorted subsets received about 220 ng genomic DNA, equal to roughly 30,000 T cell genomes. Purified libraries were quantified with a Qubit 3.0 fluorometer, sized on a Bioanalyzer 2100, and re-quantified with the KAPA Library Quantification kit. Every immunoSEQ 96-well plate was sequenced on a dedicated single-read 150-cycle Illumina NextSeq 550 flow cell. The paper's processing steps were these. Because only junctional sequences without quality scores were contained in the immunoSEQ output, filtering matching that applied to full-length reads could not be performed. Sequences were annotated with PyIR, a Python wrapper for IgBLAST v1.9, using IMGT germline references to assign V/J genes and CDR3. Any read was removed if the V/J assignment was weak (E-value above 1e-6), the CDR3 was missing, or the read contained stop codons, out-of-frame junctions, or ambiguous translated residues. V3J clonotypes were defined by identical inferred V gene, J gene, and CDR3 amino acid sequence. Percentage overlap between repertoires was computed as shared unique clonotypes divided by the size of the smaller repertoire. Three approaches were used to assess repertoire richness: RTK rarefaction, the Chao1 estimator, and Recon v2.1 estimates of unobserved clonotypes. Generation probabilities for all TCRbeta clonotypes obtained by the gDNA method from several donors were computed using OLGA. TCRdb retrieved this table from immuneACCESS and kept in-frame rearrangements only. Not all clones are present; in checked studies, unresolved V genes account for under half, and no reason is known for the remainder. The DNA was the basis for D and trimming; V, J and clone size are from that table. This sample is represented by 2,500,000 or so clones; over 85% of them were singletons. Approximately 0.37% of the sample is in the top ten clones.

Including cysteine and phenylalanine, the CDR3 has 16 amino acids. Only the CDR3 region is kept as DNA, spanning 48 bases read in frame from base 1. CDR1 and CDR2, per the germline V gene, are SGHRS and YFSETQ. The V end loses 0 bases and the J end loses 3 bases, and a stretch of 14 bases separates them. The chain was built from TRBV5-1 and TRBJ2-3, with the D gene not clear enough to name. Source material: naive CD4+ T cells from PBMCs. Interpreted using the paper, the cell subset or site label stands for: CD45RA+ positively selected. This TCR was sampled from a man between 18 and 35 years old in good health. Some clones in this sample may be carry-over from other donors' samples. The CDR3 loop reads CASSLGIWSETDTQYF. The nucleotides are TGCGCCAGCAGCTTGGGGATTTGGAGCGAGACAGATACGCAGTATTTT.